These 27 T cell receptor beta chains originate from one sample sequenced in a study of blood T cell repertoires in COVID-19. TCRdb's table, derived via immunoSEQ multiplex PCR, lists solely in-frame clones and lacks some. The repertoire consists of some 150,000 clones, with about four fifths occurring once and the leading ten covering roughly 2%. The source material was peripheral blood. The source of these receptors is a man in his 70s with acute or convalescent COVID-19.

The chain is built from TRBV12-5 and TRBJ1-4, with TRBD1 identical over 7 bases. Per the germline V gene, CDR1 is LGHNT and CDR2 is FRNRAP. The CDR3 has 14 amino acids. With V trimmed by 5 bases and J by 7 bases, 7 bases remained unmatched. The CDR3 coding sequence is TGTGCTAGTGGTCCATCAGGGGGTCCTGAAAAACTGTTTTTT. Encoded protein: CASGPSGGPEKLFF.

This chain links TRBV7-9 with TRBJ1-2; possibly TRBD1 for D (6 bases). Trimming stripped 4 bases from V and 5 bases from J, with 17 bases between. CDR3 length: 15 residues. The germline CDR1 and CDR2 sequences are SEHNR and FQNEAQ (reference sequence). The CDR3 DNA follows: TGTGCCAGCAGCTCCCACAGGGACATGGGGTATGGCTACACCTTC. Protein: CASSSHRDMGYGYTF.

In regard to this clone: Different DNA sequences within this sample yield the same CDR3. The chain couples TRBV11-2 to TRBJ2-5; the D gene is possibly TRBD1 (5 bases). CDR3 length: 14 residues. The V gene's germline CDR1 is SGHAT and CDR2 FQNNGV. V was cut by 1 base and J by 3 bases, with 9 bases left in between. This CDR3 reads CASSLGGQKETQYF. The CDR3 nucleotides are TGTGCCAGCAGCTTAGGAGGACAAAAAGAGACCCAGTACTTC.

V is TRBV7-2 and J is TRBJ1-5; the match to TRBD1 covers 8 bases. There are 16 residues in the CDR3. The V segment lost 3 bases and the J segment 0 bases; nucleotides outside the gene matches: 4. Per the germline V gene, CDR1 is SGHTA and CDR2 is FQGNSA. The CDR3 DNA follows: TGTGCCAGCAGCTTTCAGGGGGCCAGTAGCAATCAGCCCCAGCATTTT. It is translated as CASSFQGASSNQPQHF.

The chain carries TRBV3-1 (or the pseudogene TRBV3-2) and TRBJ1-6, with D possibly matching TRBD1 (6 bases). This CDR3 has 19 amino acids. CDR1 LGHDT and CDR2 YNNKEL come from the germline V gene (reference sequence). Trimming removed 4 bases at V and 5 bases at J, with 24 bases between. The CDR3 here is CASSPLTTGLIEDNSPLHF. The CDR3 bases are TGTGCCAGCAGCCCTTTAACAACAGGGCTCATAGAGGATAATTCACCCCTCCACTTT.

The chain recombines TRBV11-2 with TRBJ2-5; perhaps TRBD2 as D (5 bases). The germline gives CDR1 SGHAT, CDR2 FQNNGV. V lost 3 bases and J lost 5, with 10 bases in between. This CDR3 has 13 amino acids. The CDR3 nucleotides are TGTGCCAGCAGCTTTTCGGAGCGGGAGACCCAGTACTTC. Translating it yields CASSFSERETQYF.

The rearrangement links TRBV11-3 to TRBJ2-5; the D is unclear. The CDR3 has 14 amino acids. Germline V gene data show CDR1 as SGHNT and CDR2 as YENEEA. Trimming took off 3 bases at V and 2 bases at J, with 10 bases between the two ends. This chain's CDR3 is CASSFDTHQETQYF. The CDR3 nucleotides read TGTGCCAGCAGCTTTGATACACATCAAGAGACCCAGTACTTC. Full variable domain (outside the CDR3, taken from reference TRBV11-3 and TRBJ2-5): EAGVVQSPRYKIIEKKQPVAFWCNPISGHNTLYWYLQNLGQGPELLIRYENEEAVDDSQLPKDRFSAERLKGVDSTLKIQPAELGDSAVYLCASSFDTHQETQYFGPGTRLLVL.

V gene TRBV7-9 combines with J gene TRBJ1-2; D gene ambiguous. In germline, CDR1 is SEHNR, CDR2 FQNEAQ (reference sequence). Trimming stripped 5 bases from V and 8 bases from J, with 18 bases between. This CDR3 has 14 amino acids. The CDR3 loop is CASSPPRAAGGYTF. CDR3 DNA: TGTGCCAGCAGCCCCCCGAGGGCAGCAGGCGGCTACACCTTC.

The chain joins TRBV11-2 to TRBJ1-1; D gene uncertain. The CDR3 runs to 16 residues. Looked up from germline, CDR1 is SGHAT and CDR2 is FQNNGV. V was cut by 4 bases and J by 1 base, with 16 bases left in between. CDR3 amino acids: CASSYTAGRGNTEAFF. In nucleotides, the CDR3 is TGTGCCAGCAGCTACACCGCCGGACGGGGGAACACTGAAGCTTTCTTT.

J is TRBJ2-5 and V is TRBV6-5, with D perhaps TRBD1 (5 bases). In germline, CDR1 is MNHEY, CDR2 SVGAGI. The CDR3 consists of 14 residues. V lost 7 bases and J lost 2, with 14 bases in between. CDR3 protein: CASTPTGPQETQYF. In DNA, the CDR3 is TGTGCCAGCACTCCCACAGGTCCGCAAGAGACCCAGTACTTC.

The chain links TRBV12-3 or TRBV12-4 to TRBJ1-2; 10 bases match TRBD1. This CDR3 region has 13 residues. With V trimmed by 5 bases and J by 7 bases, 4 bases remained unmatched. The CDR3 spells CASSVGQGFGYTF. The CDR3 bases are TGTGCCAGCAGTGTGGGACAGGGGTTTGGCTACACCTTC.

The genes are TRBV27 and TRBJ1-2, with D perhaps matching TRBD1 (6 bases). The germline CDR1 and CDR2 sequences are MNHEY and SMNVEV (reference sequence). V was shortened by 3 bases and J by 8 bases, with 31 bases between the two germline ends. The length of the CDR3 is 19 residues. The CDR3 region is CASSFTGPMGGGGTQGYTF. CDR3 DNA sequence: TGTGCCAGCAGTTTCACGGGACCTATGGGGGGAGGGGGGACTCAGGGCTACACCTTC.

This chain links TRBV15 with TRBJ1-4; no definite D call. From germline, CDR1 is LNHNV and CDR2 YYDKDF (reference sequence). The CDR3 extends over 14 amino acids. V shed 0 bases and J shed 5 bases, with 7 bases lying between them. Written as DNA, the CDR3 is TGTGCCACCAGCAGAGATATCGGGAATGAAAAACTGTTTTTT. This codes for CATSRDIGNEKLFF.

The chain recombines TRBV24-1 with TRBJ1-1, with D hard to call. Trimming removed 5 bases from V and 0 bases from J, with 9 bases in between. CDR3 length: 14 residues. Per the germline V gene, CDR1 is KGHDR and CDR2 is SFDVKD. The CDR3, as DNA: TGTGCCACCAGTGGTGAGGGCGTGAACACTGAAGCTTTCTTT. Amino acids: CATSGEGVNTEAFF.

This chain joins TRBV6-1 and TRBJ1-3; the match to TRBD1 covers 7 bases. V shed 2 bases, J shed 2 bases, and the junction held 0 bases outside the gene matches. The CDR3 extends over 14 amino acids. Per germline, CDR1 MNHNS and CDR2 SASEGT. CDR3 residues: CASSEQGAGNTIYF. CDR3 nucleotides: TGTGCCAGCAGTGAACAGGGGGCTGGAAACACCATATATTTT.

The CDR3 nucleotides read TGTGCCAGCAGTGAGGGGGCAGGGGATATCTACGAGCAGTACTTC. Amino acids: CASSEGAGDIYEQYF. The chain recombines TRBV2 with TRBJ2-7, with D perhaps TRBD1 (6 bases). The CDR3 extends over 15 amino acids. Germline CDR1 is SNHLY and CDR2 is FYNNEI. The V end was cut by 3 bases, the J end by 3 bases, with 15 bases between.

The CDR3 nucleotides read TGTGCCAGCAGCTTTAGGAGGGGCCCGGCGGGCACCATATATTTT. It is translated as CASSFRRGPAGTIYF. This chain links TRBV5-8 with TRBJ1-3; TRBD1 is a possible D gene (5 bases). In germline, CDR1 is SGHTS, CDR2 YDEGEE. V shed 2 bases and J shed 9 bases, with 18 bases lying between them. CDR3 length equals 15 residues.

The gene calls are TRBV6-1 and TRBJ2-4; 8 positions agree with TRBD1. The CDR3 totals 18 residues. V trimming: 1 base; J trimming: 4 bases; junction bases outside the gene matches: 12. The germline CDR1 and CDR2 sequences are MNHNS and SASEGT. In nucleotides, the CDR3 is TGTGCCAGCAGTGAAGTTAGGATAACAGGGGGTATTAAAAACATTCAGTACTTC. It yields the protein CASSEVRITGGIKNIQYF.

The V gene is TRBV12-3 or TRBV12-4, the J gene TRBJ2-2; no firm D call. This CDR3 spans 13 amino acids. The ends were cut back, 4 bases at V and 8 bases at J, with 11 bases in the middle. The CDR3 DNA is TGTGCCAGCAGTTCAACCAACGGGGGGGAGCTGTTTTTT. Amino acid sequence: CASSSTNGGELFF.

The chain is built from TRBV6-6 and TRBJ2-7, with TRBD2 identical over 10 bases. V lost 0 bases and J lost 2; bases outside the gene matches: 4. Germline V gene data show CDR1 as MNHNY and CDR2 as SVGAGI (reference sequence). The CDR3 is made up of 16 amino acids. CDR3 in DNA: TGTGCCAGCAGTTACTCAGGGACTAGCGAGACCTACGAGCAGTACTTC. Translating gives CASSYSGTSETYEQYF.

The chain uses TRBV6-5 and TRBJ2-6; D remains ambiguous. This CDR3 is 14 amino acids long. The germline V gene has CDR1 MNHEY and CDR2 SVGAGI. With 6 bases removed from V and 0 bases from J, the gap between germline ends came to 6 bases. The CDR3 DNA follows: TGTGCCAGCAGGGCAAACTCTGGGGCCAACGTCCTGACTTTC. This translates into CASRANSGANVLTF.

The chain combines TRBV2 with TRBJ2-7; D possibly corresponds to TRBD1 (6 bases). Germline-derived CDR1 and CDR2 are SNHLY and FYNNEI. V was cut by 5 bases and J by 3 bases, with 14 bases left in between. This CDR3 region has 14 residues. The CDR3 protein is CASSTLGQFYEQYF. The CDR3 nucleotides are TGTGCCAGCAGTACTTTAGGACAGTTCTACGAGCAGTACTTC.

This clone has only a few counts. The rearrangement uses TRBV20-1 and TRBJ1-2; D is unclear. Trimming left V 6 bases short and J 4 bases short, with 9 bases between. Germline assignment: CDR1 DFQATT and CDR2 SNEGSKA (reference sequence). CDR3 length: 11 amino acids. The CDR3 sequence: CSASTGYGYTF. The DNA for the CDR3 is TGCAGTGCGAGTACGGGCTATGGCTACACCTTC.

V and J are TRBV11-3 and TRBJ2-7; perhaps TRBD2 as D (5 bases). CDR1 SGHNT and CDR2 YENEEA come from the germline V gene. V was shortened by 5 bases and J by 6 bases, with 14 bases between the two germline ends. CDR3 length: 13 residues. CDR3 nucleotides: TGTGCCAGCAGCCCAGTGGGAGAAGGCGAGCAGTACTTC. This encodes CASSPVGEGEQYF.

This clone came up many times. CDR3 DNA: TGTGCCAGCAGTGAGGTCGGGGTCTTCCAGCCCCAGCATTTT. The encoded protein is CASSEVGVFQPQHF. This chain connects TRBV2 to TRBJ1-5; D not certain. Trimming pared 3 bases from V and 7 bases from J, leaving 13 bases between. The CDR3 contains 14 residues. Germline V gene sequence: CDR1 SNHLY, CDR2 FYNNEI.

The chain uses TRBV5-1 and TRBJ2-3; D perhaps matches TRBD2 (6 bases). CDR1 is SGHRS, CDR2 YFSETQ, per germline. Trimming removed 0 bases at V and 2 bases at J, with 13 bases between. The length of the CDR3 is 16 residues. As DNA, the CDR3 is TGCGCCAGCAGCTTGGCGAGGCGGGGCTTCACAGATACGCAGTATTTT. Amino acid sequence: CASSLARRGFTDTQYF.

This clone was counted a few times. V and J are TRBV7-8 and TRBJ2-1, with D perhaps matching TRBD1 (6 bases). The CDR3 loop spans 15 amino acids. V lost 8 bases and J lost 9, with 23 bases in between. CDR1 is SGHVS and CDR2 is FQNEAQ in the germline V gene. CDR3 sequence (DNA): TGTGCCAGCGCGCCCCGGGGATGGGGGCCGGGTGAGCAGTTCTTC. Translation: CASAPRGWGPGEQFF.